The 18 T cell receptor beta chains presented below share a single source sample, sequenced in a study of blood T cells in healthy people across ages. Primers used in a second PCR of roughly 6 to 12 cycles were a sample-barcoded 5' primer and a J-beta primer mix. TCRdb called the 5' RACE reads again in MiXCR, with one record for every CDR3 protein. The sample consists of some 1,000,000 distinct CDR3 sequences, around 27% of them appearing once. These data were likewise used in another study, on T cells of mothers and their children.

Sequenced: blood. The receptors were gathered from a girl aged 2 to 9 in good health.

This clonotype was observed a few times. The chain joins TRBV14 to TRBJ2-2, with D hard to call. Germline CDR1 SGHDN, CDR2 FVKESK. The CDR3 length is 15 residues. V lost 0 bases and J lost 1, with 6 bases in between. The CDR3 is CASSQDPGNTGELFF. The DNA of the CDR3 is TGTGCCAGCAGCCAAGATCCTGGGAACACCGGGGAGCTGTTTTTT.

This clonotype was seen more than once but under ten times. The chain carries TRBV7-2 and TRBJ2-5; D gene uncertain. The CDR3 extends over 13 amino acids. Germline V gene lookup returns CDR1 SGHTA and CDR2 FQGNSA. V shed 5 bases and J shed 4 bases, with 11 bases lying between them. This CDR3 is CASSLWDRETQYF. For the CDR3, the DNA is TGTGCCAGCAGCCTTTGGGATCGAGAGACCCAGTACTTC.

The V gene is TRBV28, the J gene TRBJ2-4; D may be TRBD1 or TRBD2 (5 bases each). The CDR3 runs 16 residues. CDR1 is MDHEN and CDR2 is SYDVKM in the germline V gene. V dropped 3 bases and J dropped 3 bases, with 15 bases sitting between them. Here the CDR3 reads CASSFPYGASKNIQYF. CDR3 sequence (DNA): TGTGCCAGCAGTTTTCCATACGGGGCGAGCAAAAACATTCAGTACTTC.

This clonotype was counted a few times. The chain carries TRBV12-3 or TRBV12-4 and TRBJ1-2; D uncertain. The CDR3 consists of 14 residues. The V end lost 1 base, the J end lost 3 bases, and 9 bases lay between the germline ends. CDR3: CASSLVFSDYGYTF. The CDR3 DNA follows: TGTGCCAGCAGTTTAGTGTTTTCTGACTATGGCTACACCTTC.

The chain carries TRBV12-3 or TRBV12-4 and TRBJ2-5; D ambiguous. This CDR3 has 14 residues. With 3 bases removed from V and 7 bases from J, the gap between germline ends came to 15 bases. The DNA for the CDR3 is TGTGCCAGCAGTTTTGAAGGTCAAACCGGGACCCAGTACTTC. This codes for CASSFEGQTGTQYF.

This clonotype was counted between two and nine times. The V call is TRBV29-1, the J call TRBJ2-7; 8 positions agree with TRBD2. The CDR3 runs 14 residues. Unmatched junction bases numbered 10, after V lost 7 bases and J lost 2 bases. Per the germline V gene, CDR1 is SQVTM and CDR2 is ANQGSEA. The CDR3 reads CSAAGDRTAYEQYF. CDR3 bases: TGCAGCGCAGCGGGGGACCGCACCGCCTACGAGCAGTACTTC.

V gene TRBV24-1 combines with J gene TRBJ2-3; TRBD2 matches at 7 bases. The CDR3 length is 16 residues. V shed 4 bases, J shed 1 base, and the junction held 7 bases outside the gene matches. The germline gives CDR1 KGHDR, CDR2 SFDVKD. CDR3 loop: CATSEPSGIGTDTQYF. The CDR3 DNA is TGTGCCACCAGTGAACCTAGCGGAATCGGCACAGATACGCAGTATTTT.

This chain connects TRBV28 to TRBJ1-1, with D possibly matching TRBD1 (6 bases). Germline V gene sequence: CDR1 MDHEN, CDR2 SYDVKM. V lost 3 bases and J lost 8, with 16 bases in between. The CDR3 totals 14 residues. The CDR3 DNA reads TGTGCCAGCAGTTTGCTGGTGGACAGAGGCGAAGCTTTCTTT. It encodes CASSLLVDRGEAFF.

The chain combines TRBV3-1 with TRBJ2-5; 7 bases line up with TRBD1. The DNA end favors TRBJ2-7, so the J call may be wrong. The CDR3 runs 16 residues. The germline V gene has CDR1 LGHDT and CDR2 YNNKEL (reference sequence). This CDR3 is CASSNRGPRLSYEQYF. DNA of the CDR3: TGTGCCAGCAGCAACAGGGGTCCTCGCCTCTCCTACGAGCAGTACTTC.

This clonotype has only a few counts. This chain connects TRBV7-8 to TRBJ2-2; no definite D call. V gave up 4 bases and J gave up 2 bases, with 11 bases separating them. CDR1 is SGHVS, CDR2 FQNEAQ, per germline. This CDR3 is 15 amino acids long. In DNA, the CDR3 is TGTGCCAGCAGCTCCTCCACTTCTAACACCGGGGAGCTGTTTTTT. Its translation: CASSSSTSNTGELFF.

The rearrangement links TRBV6-1 to TRBJ2-2; D is perhaps TRBD1 (6 bases). Trimming took off 4 bases at V and 6 bases at J, with 15 bases between the two ends. Germline V gene sequence: CDR1 MNHNS, CDR2 SASEGT. CDR3 length: 15 amino acids. The CDR3 DNA follows: TGTGCCAGCAGTGGTTTACAGGGCACGGCCGGGGAGCTGTTTTTT. Translating it yields CASSGLQGTAGELFF.

This clonotype was detected a few times. The chain couples TRBV11-1 to TRBJ2-1; D is possibly TRBD1 or TRBD2 (5 bases each). CDR1 SGHAT and CDR2 FQDESV come from the germline V gene (reference sequence). The V end lost 5 bases, the J end lost 8 bases, and 19 bases lay between the germline ends. CDR3 length: 15 amino acids. The chain's CDR3 is CASSHRGPKGDEQFF. The CDR3 DNA follows: TGTGCCAGCAGCCATCGGGGCCCTAAGGGCGATGAGCAGTTCTTC.

The chain is built from TRBV20-1 and TRBJ2-1; 8 positions match TRBD2. CDR3 length equals 16 residues. J gave up 4 bases and V 1 base, and 9 bases lay outside the gene matches. CDR1 DFQATT and CDR2 SNEGSKA come from the germline V gene (reference sequence). The CDR3 region is CSARVSDAGGYNEQFF. CDR3 in DNA: TGCAGTGCTAGAGTGTCGGACGCGGGGGGTTACAATGAGCAGTTCTTC.

This clonotype was detected a few times. This chain's CDR3 is CASSLPGHLYGYTF. Written as DNA, the CDR3 is TGTGCCAGCAGCTTACCGGGACACCTCTATGGCTACACCTTC. V usage is TRBV11-2 and J usage is TRBJ1-2; D may be TRBD1 (6 bases). V lost 2 bases and J 4 bases, leaving 11 bases between the germline ends. CDR3 length equals 14 residues. Germline V gives CDR1 SGHAT, CDR2 FQNNGV.

The chain is built from TRBV4-1 and TRBJ2-5; 7 nucleotides line up with TRBD2. Near its end, the DNA agrees better with TRBJ2-1, so the J call may be wrong. The CDR3 is 15 residues long. CDR1 is MGHRA, CDR2 YSYEKL, per germline. The CDR3 spells CASSQDASGYNEQFF. The DNA for the CDR3 is TGCGCCAGCAGCCAAGATGCTAGCGGATACAATGAGCAGTTCTTC.

The chain links TRBV11-3 to TRBJ2-5; 8 bases map to TRBD2. The V and J ends lost 6 bases and 0 bases, in that order; junction bases with no gene match: 24. Per germline, CDR1 SGHNT and CDR2 YENEEA. There are 21 residues in the CDR3. CDR3 in amino acids: CASRHSREGLDPTPNQETQYF. The CDR3 nucleotides read TGTGCCAGCAGACATAGTAGAGAGGGACTAGACCCAACGCCGAACCAAGAGACCCAGTACTTC.

The chain carries TRBV12-3 or TRBV12-4 and TRBJ2-3; D is perhaps TRBD1 or TRBD2 (5 bases each). Trimming took off 7 bases at V and 1 base at J, with 15 bases between the two ends. The CDR3 contains 15 residues. Here the CDR3 DNA reads TGTGCCAGCACCCGAGGGACGCAGGGCACAGATACGCAGTATTTT. As protein: CASTRGTQGTDTQYF.

This clonotype was seen repeatedly, ten times or more. The chain recombines TRBV3-1 with TRBJ2-5; 10 bases map to TRBD2. Germline V gene sequence: CDR1 LGHDT, CDR2 YNNKEL (reference sequence). This CDR3 comprises 18 residues. Trimming cost V 0 bases and J 2 bases; bases outside gene matches: 9. The CDR3, as DNA: TGTGCCAGCAGCCAAGACCTACGACTAGCGGGCAGTCAAGAGACCCAGTACTTC. It specifies CASSQDLRLAGSQETQYF.